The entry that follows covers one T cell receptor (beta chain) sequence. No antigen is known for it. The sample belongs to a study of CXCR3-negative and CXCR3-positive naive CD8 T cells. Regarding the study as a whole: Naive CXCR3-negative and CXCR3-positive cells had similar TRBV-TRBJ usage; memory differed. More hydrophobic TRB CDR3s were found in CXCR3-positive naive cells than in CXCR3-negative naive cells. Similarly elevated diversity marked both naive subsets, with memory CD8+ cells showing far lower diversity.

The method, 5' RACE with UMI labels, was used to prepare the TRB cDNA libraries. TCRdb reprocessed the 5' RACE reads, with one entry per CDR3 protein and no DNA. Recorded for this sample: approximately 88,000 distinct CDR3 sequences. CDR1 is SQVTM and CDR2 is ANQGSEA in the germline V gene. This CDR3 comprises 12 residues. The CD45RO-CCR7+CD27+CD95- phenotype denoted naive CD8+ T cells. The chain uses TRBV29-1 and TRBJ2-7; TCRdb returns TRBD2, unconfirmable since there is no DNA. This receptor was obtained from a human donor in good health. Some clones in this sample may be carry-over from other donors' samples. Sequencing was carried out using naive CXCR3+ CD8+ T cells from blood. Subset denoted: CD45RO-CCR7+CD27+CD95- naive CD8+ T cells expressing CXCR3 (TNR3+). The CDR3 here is CSVEGSGREQYF.